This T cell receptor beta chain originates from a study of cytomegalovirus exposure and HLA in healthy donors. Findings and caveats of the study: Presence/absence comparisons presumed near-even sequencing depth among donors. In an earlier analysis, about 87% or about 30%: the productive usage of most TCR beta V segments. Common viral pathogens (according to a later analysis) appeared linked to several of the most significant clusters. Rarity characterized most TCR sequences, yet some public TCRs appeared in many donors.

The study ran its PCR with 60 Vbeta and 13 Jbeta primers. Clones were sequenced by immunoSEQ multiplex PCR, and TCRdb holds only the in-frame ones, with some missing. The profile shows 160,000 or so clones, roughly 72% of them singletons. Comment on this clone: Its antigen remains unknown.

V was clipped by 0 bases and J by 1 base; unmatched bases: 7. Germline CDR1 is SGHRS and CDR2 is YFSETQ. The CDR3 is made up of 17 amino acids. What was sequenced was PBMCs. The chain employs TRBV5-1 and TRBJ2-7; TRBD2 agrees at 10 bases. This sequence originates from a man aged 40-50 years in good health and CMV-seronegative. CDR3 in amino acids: CASSLGPLAGESYEQYF. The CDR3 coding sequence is TGCGCCAGCAGCTTGGGTCCCCTAGCGGGAGAGTCCTACGAGCAGTACTTC.